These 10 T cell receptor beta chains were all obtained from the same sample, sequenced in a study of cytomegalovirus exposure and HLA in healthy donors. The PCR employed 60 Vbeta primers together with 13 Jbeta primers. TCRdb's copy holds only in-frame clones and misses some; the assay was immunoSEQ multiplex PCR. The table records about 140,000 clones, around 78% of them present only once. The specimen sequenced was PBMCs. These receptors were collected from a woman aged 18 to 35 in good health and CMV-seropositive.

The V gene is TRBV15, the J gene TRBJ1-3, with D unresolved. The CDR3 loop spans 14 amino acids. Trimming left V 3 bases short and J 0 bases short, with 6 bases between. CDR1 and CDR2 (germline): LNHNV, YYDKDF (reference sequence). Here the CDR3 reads CATSSPSSGNTIYF. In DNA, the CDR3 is TGTGCCACCAGCAGTCCTAGCTCTGGAAACACCATATATTTT.

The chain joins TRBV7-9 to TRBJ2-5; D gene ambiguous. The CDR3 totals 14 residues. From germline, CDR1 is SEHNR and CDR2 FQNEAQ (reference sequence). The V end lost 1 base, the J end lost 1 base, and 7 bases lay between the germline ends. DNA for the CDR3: TGTGCCAGCAGCTTAGGTAACGGCCAAGAGACCCAGTACTTC. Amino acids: CASSLGNGQETQYF. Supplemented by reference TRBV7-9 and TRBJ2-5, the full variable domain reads DTGVSQNPRHKITKRGQNVTFRCDPISEHNRLYWYRQTLGQGPEFLTYFQNEAQLEKSRLLSDRFSAERPKGSFSTLEIQRTEQGDSAMYLCASSLGNGQETQYFGPGTRLLVL.

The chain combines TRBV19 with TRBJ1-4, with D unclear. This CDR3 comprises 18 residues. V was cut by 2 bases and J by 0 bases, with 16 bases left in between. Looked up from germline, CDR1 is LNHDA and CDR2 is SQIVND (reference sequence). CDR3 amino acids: CASSIRLTTPATNEKLFF. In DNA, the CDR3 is TGTGCCAGTAGTATACGATTGACAACACCAGCAACTAATGAAAAACTGTTTTTT.

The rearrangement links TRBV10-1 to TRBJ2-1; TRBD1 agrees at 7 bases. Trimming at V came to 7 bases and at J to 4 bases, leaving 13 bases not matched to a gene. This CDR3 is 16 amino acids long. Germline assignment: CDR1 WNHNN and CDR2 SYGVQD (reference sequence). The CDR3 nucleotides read TGCGCCAGCACCTCCGGGGTGCCAGGGGGATACAATGAGCAGTTCTTC. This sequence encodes CASTSGVPGGYNEQFF.

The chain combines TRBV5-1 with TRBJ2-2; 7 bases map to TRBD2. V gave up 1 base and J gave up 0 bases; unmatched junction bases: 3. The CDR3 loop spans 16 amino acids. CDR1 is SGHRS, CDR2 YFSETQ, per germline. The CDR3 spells CASSLRAGANTGELFF. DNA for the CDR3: TGCGCCAGCAGCTTGCGCGCGGGGGCGAACACCGGGGAGCTGTTTTTT. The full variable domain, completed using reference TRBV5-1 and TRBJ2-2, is KAGVTQTPRYLIKTRGQQVTLSCSPISGHRSVSWYQQTPGQGLQFLFEYFSETQRNKGNFPGRFSGRQFSNSRSEMNVSTLELGDSALYLCASSLRAGANTGELFFGEGSRLTVL.

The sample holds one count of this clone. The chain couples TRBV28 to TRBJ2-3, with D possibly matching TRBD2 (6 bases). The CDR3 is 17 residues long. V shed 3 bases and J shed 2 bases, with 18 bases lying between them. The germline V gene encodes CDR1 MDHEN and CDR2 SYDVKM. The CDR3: CASSFRALGRDTDTQYF. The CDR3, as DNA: TGTGCCAGCAGTTTTCGGGCGCTGGGGCGGGACACAGATACGCAGTATTTT.

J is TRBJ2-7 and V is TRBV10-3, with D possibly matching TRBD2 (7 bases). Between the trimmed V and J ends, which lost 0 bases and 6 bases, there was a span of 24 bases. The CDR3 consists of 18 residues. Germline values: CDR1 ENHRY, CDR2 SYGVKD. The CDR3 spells CAISESYKGGSLMGEQYF. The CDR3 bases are TGTGCCATCAGTGAGTCATATAAGGGGGGGTCCTTGATGGGCGAGCAGTACTTC.

CDR3 nucleotides: TGTGCCAGCAGTTCCTCCCCCGGGGGGGTTAACTATGGCTACACCTTC. As protein: CASSSSPGGVNYGYTF. The chain is built from TRBV6-6 and TRBJ1-2; D is possibly TRBD1 (5 bases). CDR1 is MNHNY, CDR2 SVGAGI, per germline (reference sequence). The V end was cut by 4 bases, the J end by 1 base, with 16 bases between. The CDR3 has 16 amino acids.

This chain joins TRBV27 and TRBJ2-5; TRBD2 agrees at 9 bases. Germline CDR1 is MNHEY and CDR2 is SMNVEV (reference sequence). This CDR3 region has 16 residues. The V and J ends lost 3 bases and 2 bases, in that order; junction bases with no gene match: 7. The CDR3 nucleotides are TGTGCCAGCAGTTTGGCTAGCGGGGTCCCTCAAGAGACCCAGTACTTC. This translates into CASSLASGVPQETQYF.

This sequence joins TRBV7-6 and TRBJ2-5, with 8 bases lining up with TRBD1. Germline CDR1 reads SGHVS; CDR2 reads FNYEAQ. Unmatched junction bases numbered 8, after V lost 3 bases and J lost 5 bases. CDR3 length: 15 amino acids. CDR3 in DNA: TGTGCCAGCAGCTTTCAGGGGGCGCTTGTGGAGACCCAGTACTTC. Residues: CASSFQGALVETQYF.